Each of the 3 T cell receptor beta chains below was sequenced from the same sample in a study of regulatory T cells in long-lasting Graves disease. The time point here: newly diagnosed GD, antithyroid drugs for less than 3 months. Following extraction of RNA from PBMCs, that RNA was used to make the TCR library. Investigators prepared the TCR beta libraries by applying iRepertoire HTBI primers and Arm-PCR of CDR3 regions. From the multiplex PCR reads, TCRdb called clonotypes with MiXCR, one entry per CDR3 protein. The sample carries around 450,000 distinct CDR3 sequences, approximately 16% recorded once. The same specimen was also included in a second study, on T cells in Graves' hyperthyroidism and ophthalmopathy.

The input for sequencing was peripheral blood mononuclear cells (PBMCs), taken at new diagnosis, from a patient treated with antithyroid drugs. The receptors derive from a woman in her forties with Graves disease.

In this sample, this clonotype turned up many times. This chain joins TRBV28 and TRBJ1-6, with a possible D match to TRBD1 (6 bases). This CDR3 has 18 amino acids. Per germline, CDR1 MDHEN and CDR2 SYDVKM. With 6 bases removed from V and 0 bases from J, the gap between germline ends came to 18 bases. DNA of the CDR3: TGTGCCAGCAGGCCCGAACAGGGATATGGCTCCTATAATTCACCCCTCCACTTT. Protein sequence: CASRPEQGYGSYNSPLHF.

This clonotype came up many times. The rearrangement links TRBV15 to TRBJ2-6; D is possibly TRBD1 (5 bases). CDR3 length: 12 amino acids. Germline V gene lookup returns CDR1 LNHNV and CDR2 YYDKDF (reference sequence). V was cut by 1 base and J by 15 bases, with 10 bases left in between. The chain's CDR3 is CATSRVDSPLTF. The CDR3 nucleotides read TGTGCCACCAGCAGAGTAGACAGTCCCCTGACTTTC.

This clonotype was counted a few times. The chain is built from TRBV4-2 and TRBJ2-2; the D call may be TRBD1 or TRBD2 (5 bases each). V was shortened by 4 bases and J by 7 bases, with 16 bases between the two germline ends. Per germline, CDR1 LGHNA and CDR2 YNFKEQ. This CDR3 contains 15 residues. Here the CDR3 DNA reads TGTGCCAGCAGCCTCCAGGACAATGGGGGCGGGGAGCTGTTTTTT. Protein sequence: CASSLQDNGGGELFF.